Reported below is one T cell receptor beta chain. Antigen unknown. The Oncomine TCR Beta short-read assay sequenced DNA from cultured CD4+ T cells. MiXCR was run by TCRdb on the PCR reads, yielding one entry per CDR3 protein. The sample comprises over 10,000 distinct CDR3 sequences, 60% to 65% of which are singletons, and about 13% rests with the top ten. Stated treatment: approximately nine-day PBMC culture with coronavirus spike peptide pools or control peptides (ViraFEST assay). Following expansion of antigen-specific T cells with peptide pools, ViraFEST then sequenced TCRs. Positive PCR dates ranged from March to December 2020; these dates predated US Alpha, Beta and Delta variants. These data originate in a study of vaccination and CD4 T cells after COVID-19. On the study more broadly: The cells in question were stimulated using overlapping spike peptides derived from SARS-CoV-2, HCoV-NL63, HCoV-OC43 and HCoV-229E.

Looked up from germline, CDR1 is DFQATT and CDR2 is SNEGSKA (reference sequence). This CDR3 has 13 residues. V gave up 5 bases and J gave up 8 bases; unmatched junction bases: 4. The study, taken as a whole, reports: Convalescent patients had a median about 90% of reactive clones appearing only post-vaccination.

The sequence came from a human donor who had recovered from COVID-19. Sequenced input: CD4+ T cells from blood, cultured in vitro. This chain uses TRBV20-1 with TRBJ1-4, with 11 positions matching TRBD1. This CDR3 reads CSAPGQGVEKLFF. CDR3 sequence (DNA): TGCAGTGCTCCGGGACAGGGGGTCGAAAAACTGTTTTTT.